Each of the 7 T cell receptor beta chains below was sequenced from the same sample in a study of cytomegalovirus exposure and HLA in healthy donors. Sequencing was performed with immunoSEQ multiplex PCR; in TCRdb, only in-frame clones are kept and a portion is missing. The sample consists of over 150,000 clones, about 88% of them appearing once. Source material: PBMCs. Receptor source: a man in his late teens or twenties in good health and CMV-seropositive.

V is TRBV7-3 and J is TRBJ1-1; D is undetermined. The CDR3 loop spans 15 amino acids. V lost 5 bases and J 4 bases, leaving 17 bases between the germline ends. Germline CDR1 is SGHTA and CDR2 is FQGTGA. In DNA, the CDR3 is TGTGCCAGCAGCCACCCGGCGGGAGCTGCCACTGAAGCTTTCTTT. Protein: CASSHPAGAATEAFF.

This clone was recorded a few times. This sequence joins TRBV18 and TRBJ1-5; TRBD1 matches 10 bases. Unmatched junction bases numbered 3, after V lost 6 bases and J lost 4 bases. The germline V gene encodes CDR1 KGHSH and CDR2 LQKENI. The CDR3 has 14 amino acids. The CDR3 region is CASSRDRGNQPQHF. In DNA form, the CDR3 reads TGTGCCAGCTCCCGGGACAGGGGTAATCAGCCCCAGCATTTT.

The rearrangement links TRBV6-5 to TRBJ2-3; the match to TRBD2 covers 8 bases. CDR3 length: 13 amino acids. Germline CDR1 and CDR2: MNHEY and SVGAGI. V shed 2 bases, J shed 7 bases, and the junction held 2 bases outside the gene matches. The CDR3 coding sequence is TGTGCCAGCAGTTACACTAGCGGCAATACGCAGTATTTT. This gives the protein CASSYTSGNTQYF.

The chain has TRBV7-6 and TRBJ2-1; possible D gene TRBD1, 6 bases. Germline assignment: CDR1 SGHVS and CDR2 FNYEAQ. This CDR3 is built from 15 residues. V was shortened by 5 bases and J by 4 bases, with 15 bases between the two germline ends. The CDR3 nucleotides are TGTGCCAGCAGCCCCACCGGGACACAGTACAATGAGCAGTTCTTC. It specifies CASSPTGTQYNEQFF.

This clone was picked up one time. This chain links TRBV6-5 with TRBJ1-4; 9 bases agree with TRBD1. CDR3 length equals 13 residues. Germline lookup yields CDR1 MNHEY and CDR2 SVGAGI. The trim removed 6 bases at V and 7 bases at J, leaving 3 bases unmatched. Here the CDR3 DNA reads TGTGCCAGCAGAACAGGGGGCGGTGAAAAACTGTTTTTT. Residues: CASRTGGGEKLFF.

The chain is built from TRBV6-1 and TRBJ2-6; 8 bases align to TRBD1. The V segment lost 2 bases and the J segment 2 bases; nucleotides outside the gene matches: 2. This CDR3 spans 16 amino acids. Germline-derived CDR1 and CDR2 are MNHNS and SASEGT. Written as DNA, the CDR3 is TGTGCCAGCAGTGAACAGGGGGCGGCTGGGGCCAACGTCCTGACTTTC. Translating gives CASSEQGAAGANVLTF.

CDR3 protein: CSAVGGQGSYNEQFF. The CDR3 DNA follows: TGCAGCGCTGTGGGGGGGCAGGGTTCCTACAATGAGCAGTTCTTC. This sequence joins TRBV29-1 and TRBJ2-1; D might be TRBD2 (7 bases). There are 15 residues in the CDR3. Trimming cost V 7 bases and J 1 base, with 17 bases left between them. The germline V gene encodes CDR1 SQVTM and CDR2 ANQGSEA.